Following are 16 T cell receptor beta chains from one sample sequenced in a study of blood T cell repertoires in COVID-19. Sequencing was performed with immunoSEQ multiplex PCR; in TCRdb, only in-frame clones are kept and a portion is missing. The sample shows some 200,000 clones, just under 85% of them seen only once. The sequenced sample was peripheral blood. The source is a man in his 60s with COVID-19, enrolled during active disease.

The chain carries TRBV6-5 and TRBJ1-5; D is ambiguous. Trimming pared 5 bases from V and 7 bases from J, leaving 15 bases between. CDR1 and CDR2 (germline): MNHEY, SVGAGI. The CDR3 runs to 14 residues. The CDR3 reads CASSPGRFGQPQHF. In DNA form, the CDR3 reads TGTGCCAGCAGTCCTGGGAGGTTTGGACAGCCCCAGCATTTT.

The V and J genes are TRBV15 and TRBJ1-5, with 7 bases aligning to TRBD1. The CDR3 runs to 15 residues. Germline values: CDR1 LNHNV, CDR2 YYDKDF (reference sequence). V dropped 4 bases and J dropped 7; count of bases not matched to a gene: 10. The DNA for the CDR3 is TGTGCCACCAGCATCAGGGGGGCAGGAAGCCAGCCCCAGCATTTT. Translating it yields CATSIRGAGSQPQHF. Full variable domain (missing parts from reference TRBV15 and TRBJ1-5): DAMVIQNPRYQVTQFGKPVTLSCSQTLNHNVMYWYQQKSSQAPKLLFHYYDKDFNNEADTPDNFQSRRPNTSFCFLDIRSPGLGDTAMYLCATSIRGAGSQPQHFGDGTRLSIL.

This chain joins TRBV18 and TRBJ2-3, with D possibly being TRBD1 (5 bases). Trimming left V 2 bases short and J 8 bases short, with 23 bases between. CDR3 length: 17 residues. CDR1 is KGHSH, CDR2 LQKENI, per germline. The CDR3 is CASSPFQQGKRYATQYF. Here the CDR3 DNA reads TGTGCCAGCTCACCATTTCAGCAGGGCAAAAGGTACGCTACGCAGTATTTT.

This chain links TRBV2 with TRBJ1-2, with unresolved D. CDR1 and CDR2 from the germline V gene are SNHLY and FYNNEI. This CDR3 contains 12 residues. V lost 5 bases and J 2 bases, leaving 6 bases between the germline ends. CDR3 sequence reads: CASSRQNYGYTF. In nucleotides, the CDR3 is TGTGCCAGCAGTCGACAAAACTATGGCTACACCTTC. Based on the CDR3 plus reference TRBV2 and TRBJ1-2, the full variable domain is EPEVTQTPSHQVTQMGQEVILRCVPISNHLYFYWYRQILGQKVEFLVSFYNNEISEKSEIFDDQFSVERPDGSNFTLKIRSTKLEDSAMYFCASSRQNYGYTFGSGTRLTVV.

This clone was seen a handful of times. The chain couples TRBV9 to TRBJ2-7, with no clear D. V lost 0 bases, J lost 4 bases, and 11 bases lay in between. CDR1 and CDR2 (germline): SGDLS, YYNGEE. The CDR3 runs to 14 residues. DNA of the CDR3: TGTGCCAGCAGCGTAGGTCAGAAGTCTTACGAGCAGTACTTC. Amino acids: CASSVGQKSYEQYF. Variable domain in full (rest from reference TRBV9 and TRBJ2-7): DSGVTQTPKHLITATGQRVTLRCSPRSGDLSVYWYQQSLDQGLQFLIQYYNGEERAKGNILERFSAQQFPDLHSELNLSSLELGDSALYFCASSVGQKSYEQYFGPGTRLTVT.

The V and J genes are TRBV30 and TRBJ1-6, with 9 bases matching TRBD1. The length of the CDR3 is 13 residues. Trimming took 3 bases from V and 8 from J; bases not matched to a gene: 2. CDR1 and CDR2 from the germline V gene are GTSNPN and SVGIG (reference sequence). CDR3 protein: CAWRGQGDSPLHF. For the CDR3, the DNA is TGTGCCTGGAGGGGACAGGGAGATTCACCCCTCCACTTT.

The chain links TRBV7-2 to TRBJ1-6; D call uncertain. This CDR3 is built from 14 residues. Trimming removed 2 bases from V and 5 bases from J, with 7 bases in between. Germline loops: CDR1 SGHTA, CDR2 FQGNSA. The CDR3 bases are TGTGCCAGCAGCTTACTCGGGGATAATTCACCCCTCCACTTT. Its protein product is CASSLLGDNSPLHF.

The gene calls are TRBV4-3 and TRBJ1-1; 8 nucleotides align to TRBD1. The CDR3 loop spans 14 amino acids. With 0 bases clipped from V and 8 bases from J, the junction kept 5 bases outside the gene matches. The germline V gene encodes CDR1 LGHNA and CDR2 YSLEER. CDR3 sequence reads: CASSQDRGQVEAFF. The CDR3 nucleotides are TGCGCCAGCAGCCAAGACAGGGGGCAGGTAGAAGCTTTCTTT.

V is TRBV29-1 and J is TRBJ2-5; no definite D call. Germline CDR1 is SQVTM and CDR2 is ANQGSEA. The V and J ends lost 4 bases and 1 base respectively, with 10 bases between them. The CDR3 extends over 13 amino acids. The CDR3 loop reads CSVVWAPQETQYF. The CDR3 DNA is TGCAGCGTTGTGTGGGCCCCCCAAGAGACCCAGTACTTC.

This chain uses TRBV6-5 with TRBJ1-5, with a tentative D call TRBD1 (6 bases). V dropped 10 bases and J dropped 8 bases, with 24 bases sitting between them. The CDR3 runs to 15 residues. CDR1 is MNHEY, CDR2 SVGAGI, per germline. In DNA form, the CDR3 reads TGTGCCACAGAGGTGGGGACCCTGAACAGGGAGCCCCAGCATTTT. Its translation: CATEVGTLNREPQHF.

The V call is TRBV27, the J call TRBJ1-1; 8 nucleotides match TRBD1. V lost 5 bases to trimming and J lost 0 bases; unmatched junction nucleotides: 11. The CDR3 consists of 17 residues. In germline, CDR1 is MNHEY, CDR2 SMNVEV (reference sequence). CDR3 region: CASSLRQGAIMNTEAFF. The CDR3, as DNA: TGTGCCAGCAGTCTGAGGCAGGGGGCCATCATGAACACTGAAGCTTTCTTT.

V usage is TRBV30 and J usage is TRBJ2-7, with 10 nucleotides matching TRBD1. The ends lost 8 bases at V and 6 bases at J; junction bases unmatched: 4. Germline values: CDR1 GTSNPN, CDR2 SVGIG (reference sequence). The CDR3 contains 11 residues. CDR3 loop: CATGQGFEQYF. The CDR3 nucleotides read TGTGCCACGGGACAGGGGTTCGAGCAGTACTTC. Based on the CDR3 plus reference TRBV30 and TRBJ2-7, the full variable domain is SQTIHQWPATLVQPVGSPLSLECTVEGTSNPNLYWYRQAAGRGLQLLFYSVGIGQISSEVPQNLSASRPQDRQFILSSKKLLLSDSGFYLCATGQGFEQYFGPGTRLTVT.

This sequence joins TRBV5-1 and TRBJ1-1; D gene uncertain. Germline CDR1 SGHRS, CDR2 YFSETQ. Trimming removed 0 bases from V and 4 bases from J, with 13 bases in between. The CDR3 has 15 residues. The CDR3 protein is CASSLVAGGSTEAFF. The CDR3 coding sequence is TGCGCCAGCAGCTTGGTGGCGGGAGGAAGCACTGAAGCTTTCTTT.

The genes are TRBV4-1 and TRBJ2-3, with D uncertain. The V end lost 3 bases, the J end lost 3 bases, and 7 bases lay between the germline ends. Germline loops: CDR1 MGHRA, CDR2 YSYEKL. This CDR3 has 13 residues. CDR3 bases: TGCGCCAGCAGCCACCCCCGGACAGATACGCAGTATTTT. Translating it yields CASSHPRTDTQYF.

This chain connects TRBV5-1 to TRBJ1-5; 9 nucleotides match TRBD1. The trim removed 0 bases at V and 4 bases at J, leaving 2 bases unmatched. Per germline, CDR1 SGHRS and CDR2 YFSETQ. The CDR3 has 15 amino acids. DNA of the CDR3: TGCGCCAGCAGCTTGGGGACAGGGGTAAATCAGCCCCAGCATTTT. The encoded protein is CASSLGTGVNQPQHF.

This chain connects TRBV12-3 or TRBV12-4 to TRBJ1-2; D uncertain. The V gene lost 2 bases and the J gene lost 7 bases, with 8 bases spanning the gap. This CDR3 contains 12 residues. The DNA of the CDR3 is TGTGCCAGCAGTTTAAGGAGTGGTGGCTACACCTTC. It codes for CASSLRSGGYTF.